The entry below gives a single T cell receptor (beta chain) sequence along with its context. V lost 6 bases, J lost 4 bases, and 10 bases lay in between. Germline CDR1 is MNHEY and CDR2 is SVGAGI. The CDR3 extends over 13 amino acids. The sample originates from a study of cytomegalovirus exposure and HLA in healthy donors. Vbeta (60) and Jbeta (13) primers were used in the PCR. Some clones are missing from TCRdb's copy, which holds only in-frame ones; the method was immunoSEQ multiplex PCR. This table has approximately 150,000 clones, over 60% appearing once. The sequenced sample was PBMCs. J is TRBJ1-5 and V is TRBV6-5, with D perhaps matching TRBD1 (5 bases). The sequence was collected from a woman under 40 in good health and CMV-seronegative. The CDR3 sequence: CASSPGPNQPQHF. Written as DNA, the CDR3 is TGTGCCAGCAGCCCAGGGCCTAATCAGCCCCAGCATTTT.